Below, 18 T cell receptor beta chains from the same sample are listed, as sequenced in a study of cytomegalovirus exposure and HLA in healthy donors. Primers included in the PCR were 60 Vbeta and 13 Jbeta primers. Assay used: immunoSEQ multiplex PCR; TCRdb lists only in-frame clones, some missing. The sample comprises about 160,000 clones, over 80% of which are singletons, and roughly 1.9% rests with the top ten. Sequencing was carried out using PBMCs. These receptors originate from a human donor in good health.

V and J are TRBV19 and TRBJ2-3, with 7 bases matching TRBD2. The ends lost 2 bases at V and 1 base at J; junction bases unmatched: 6. Germline V lookup: CDR1 LNHDA, CDR2 SQIVND (reference sequence). The CDR3 extends over 16 amino acids. The CDR3 is CASSIRAGLGTDTQYF. In DNA, the CDR3 is TGTGCCAGTAGTATACGAGCGGGGTTGGGCACAGATACGCAGTATTTT.

The V call is TRBV6-5, the J call TRBJ1-1; weak D call: TRBD1 (6 bases). Germline assignment: CDR1 MNHEY and CDR2 SVGAGI. The CDR3 loop spans 14 amino acids. V lost 6 bases, J lost 4 bases, and 15 bases lay in between. The CDR3 nucleotides are TGTGCCAGCAGCCGGGGACACTCAGGCACTGAAGCTTTCTTT. Encoded protein: CASSRGHSGTEAFF.

V is TRBV6-1 and J is TRBJ2-5, with D possibly TRBD2 on 7 matching bases. The germline V gene encodes CDR1 MNHNS and CDR2 SASEGT. CDR3 length: 17 residues. Trimming removed 2 bases from V and 5 bases from J, with 21 bases in between. The CDR3 here is CASSESGTPLELETQYF. The CDR3 DNA sequence: TGTGCCAGCAGTGAAAGCGGGACACCCCTTGAGTTGGAGACCCAGTACTTC.

This clone occurred a few times. The chain carries TRBV19 and TRBJ1-5; D may be TRBD1 (6 bases). CDR3 length: 13 amino acids. Germline V CDR1 and CDR2: LNHDA, SQIVND (reference sequence). The V end was cut by 10 bases, the J end by 6 bases, with 16 bases between. Written as DNA, the CDR3 is TGTGCCATAGCCGGGGGGCGCGGTCAGCCCCAGCATTTT. This sequence encodes CAIAGGRGQPQHF.

As DNA, the CDR3 is TGTGCCAGCAGCTACATAGCGGGGGGGCGCCCAGATACGCAGTATTTT. Translated, it gives CASSYIAGGRPDTQYF. The rearrangement joins TRBV5-4 to TRBJ2-3; TRBD2 matches at 11 bases. With V trimmed by 3 bases and J by 4 bases, 7 bases remained unmatched. CDR3 length equals 16 residues. The V gene's germline CDR1 is SGHNT and CDR2 YYREEE (reference sequence).

This sequence joins TRBV5-6 and TRBJ2-3; D is perhaps TRBD1 (5 bases). CDR1 is SGHDT, CDR2 YYEEEE, per germline. There are 15 residues in the CDR3. V was cut by 4 bases and J by 2 bases, with 14 bases left in between. In DNA form, the CDR3 reads TGTGCCAGCAGCATGACAGCAGGAACCACAGATACGCAGTATTTT. It yields the protein CASSMTAGTTDTQYF.

The chain combines TRBV2 with TRBJ2-7; 7 nucleotides match TRBD1. The V and J ends lost 1 base and 0 bases, in that order; junction bases with no gene match: 3. Germline CDR1 is SNHLY and CDR2 is FYNNEI. CDR3 length equals 15 residues. This CDR3 reads CASSEDRDSSYEQYF. CDR3 sequence (DNA): TGTGCCAGCAGTGAAGACAGGGACAGCTCCTACGAGCAGTACTTC.

To note about this clone: The germline gene is not matched at one end of the junction; a read error may be the cause. The sample carries other DNA sequences with the same CDR3. V is TRBV19 and J is TRBJ1-2; TRBD1 is a possible D gene (5 bases). The CDR3 covers 14 residues. The germline CDR1 and CDR2 sequences are LNHDA and SQIVND (reference sequence). DNA of the CDR3: TGTGCCAGTAGTATAGCAGCAGGGAACTATGGCTACACATTC. It yields the protein CASSIAAGNYGYTF.

The genes are TRBV4-3 and TRBJ2-2; unclear D gene. This CDR3 is built from 13 residues. Trimming took 4 bases from V and 3 from J, leaving 6 bases between them. Germline assignment: CDR1 LGHNA and CDR2 YSLEER. CDR3 sequence (DNA): TGCGCCAGCAGCCCCTCGGACACCGGGGAGCTGTTTTTT. Its translation is CASSPSDTGELFF.

This clone was detected only once. The chain joins TRBV11-3 to TRBJ1-1; maybe TRBD1 (5 bases). This CDR3 comprises 13 residues. Germline CDR1 SGHNT, CDR2 YENEEA. The V end was cut by 3 bases, the J end by 4 bases, with 9 bases between. The CDR3 DNA follows: TGTGCCAGCAGCTTGGGGCTTTTCACTGAAGCTTTCTTT. Protein sequence: CASSLGLFTEAFF.

This rearrangement joins TRBV7-6 to TRBJ2-2, with D unclear. Germline lookup yields CDR1 SGHVS and CDR2 FNYEAQ. The CDR3 runs 15 residues. The V end was cut by 2 bases, the J end by 0 bases, with 7 bases between. The CDR3 sequence: CASSLSRSNTGELFF. DNA of the CDR3: TGTGCCAGCAGCTTATCTCGGTCGAACACCGGGGAGCTGTTTTTT.

The chain uses TRBV2 and TRBJ1-5; D might be TRBD1 (5 bases). Germline loops: CDR1 SNHLY, CDR2 FYNNEI. Deletions cut 3 bases from V and 5 bases from J, with 11 bases between. This CDR3 comprises 14 residues. This chain's CDR3 is CASSDRVPDQPQHF. In nucleotides, the CDR3 is TGTGCCAGCAGTGACAGGGTCCCCGATCAGCCCCAGCATTTT.

In its sample, this clone was seen once. The V and J genes are TRBV4-2 and TRBJ2-5; unclear D gene. Trimming took off 0 bases at V and 5 bases at J, with 10 bases between the two ends. This CDR3 has 14 amino acids. Germline lookup yields CDR1 LGHNA and CDR2 YNFKEQ. The CDR3 protein is CASSQDIDGETQYF. As DNA, the CDR3 is TGTGCCAGCAGCCAAGATATCGACGGGGAGACCCAGTACTTC.

This chain joins TRBV29-1 and TRBJ2-1, with D possibly being TRBD2 (7 bases). The CDR3 contains 14 residues. Germline values: CDR1 SQVTM, CDR2 ANQGSEA. CDR3 DNA: TGCACCACTAAGCGGGACAACTCCTACAATGAGCAGTTCTTC. Amino acid sequence: CTTKRDNSYNEQFF.

This CDR3 is CASSSPQGTNYGYTF. Written as DNA, the CDR3 is TGTGCCAGCAGTTCCCCCCAGGGAACTAACTATGGCTACACCTTC. V and J are TRBV27 and TRBJ1-2, with TRBD1 as a possible D gene (5 bases). The V gene lost 4 bases and the J gene lost 0 bases, with 12 bases spanning the gap. The CDR3 runs 15 residues. CDR1 is MNHEY, CDR2 SMNVEV, per germline (reference sequence).

This clone was seen once. One end of the junction does not line up with germline, which may come from a read error. The chain recombines TRBV7-9 with TRBJ2-7; 10 nucleotides agree with TRBD2. The CDR3 runs to 18 residues. CDR1 is SEHNR, CDR2 FQNEAQ, per germline (reference sequence). CDR3 region: CSSSLVGERGGLSEEQYF. As DNA, the CDR3 is TGTTCCAGCAGCTTAGTCGGAGAGCGGGGGGGCCTATCGGAAGAGCAGTACTTC.

V and J are TRBV9 and TRBJ2-2; 7 positions agree with TRBD1. The CDR3 has 16 amino acids. The germline V gene has CDR1 SGDLS and CDR2 YYNGEE. The J segment lost 7 bases and the V segment lost 0 bases, leaving 9 bases of the junction unmatched. The CDR3 DNA follows: TGTGCCAGCAGCGTAGCTACAACAGGGGACGGCGGGGAGCTGTTTTTT. This translates into CASSVATTGDGGELFF.

The chain combines TRBV10-3 with TRBJ1-5, with D possibly TRBD1 on 6 matching bases. Germline values: CDR1 ENHRY, CDR2 SYGVKD. The CDR3 length is 14 residues. V lost 7 bases to trimming and J lost 5 bases, with 15 bases between them. This chain's CDR3 is CAIILQGVYQPQHF. The CDR3 bases are TGTGCCATCATTCTACAGGGAGTGTATCAGCCCCAGCATTTT.